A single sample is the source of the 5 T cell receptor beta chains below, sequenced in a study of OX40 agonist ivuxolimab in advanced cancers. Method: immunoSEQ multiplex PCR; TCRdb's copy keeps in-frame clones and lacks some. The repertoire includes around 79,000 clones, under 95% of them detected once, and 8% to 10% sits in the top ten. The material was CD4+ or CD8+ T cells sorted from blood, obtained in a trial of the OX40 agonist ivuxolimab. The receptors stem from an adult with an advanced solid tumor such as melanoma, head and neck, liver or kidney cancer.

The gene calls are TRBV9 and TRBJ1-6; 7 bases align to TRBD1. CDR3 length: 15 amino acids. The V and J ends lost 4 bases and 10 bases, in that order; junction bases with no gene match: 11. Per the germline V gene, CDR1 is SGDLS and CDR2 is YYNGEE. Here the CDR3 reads CASSLTTGEGSPLHF. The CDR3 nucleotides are TGTGCCAGCAGCCTAACCACAGGGGAAGGATCACCCCTCCACTTT.

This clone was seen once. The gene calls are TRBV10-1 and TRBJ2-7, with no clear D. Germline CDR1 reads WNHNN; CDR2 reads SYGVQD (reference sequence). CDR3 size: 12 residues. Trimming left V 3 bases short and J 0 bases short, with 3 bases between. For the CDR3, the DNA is TGCGCCAGCAGTGACGTCTCCTACGAGCAGTACTTC. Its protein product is CASSDVSYEQYF.

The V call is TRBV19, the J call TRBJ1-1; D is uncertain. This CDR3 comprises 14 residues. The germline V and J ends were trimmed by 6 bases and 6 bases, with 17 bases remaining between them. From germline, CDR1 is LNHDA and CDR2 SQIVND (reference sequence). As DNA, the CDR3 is TGTGCCAGTAGATCCGTTGGAGCCGTACCTGAAGCTTTCTTT. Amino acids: CASRSVGAVPEAFF.

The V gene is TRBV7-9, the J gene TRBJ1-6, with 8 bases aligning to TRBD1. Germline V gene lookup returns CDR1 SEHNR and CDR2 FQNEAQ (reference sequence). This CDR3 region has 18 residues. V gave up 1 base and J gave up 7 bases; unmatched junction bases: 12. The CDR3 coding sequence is TGTGCCAGCAGCTTAGTGGGAGGACCCACAGGGGGAAATTCACCCCTCCACTTT. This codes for CASSLVGGPTGGNSPLHF. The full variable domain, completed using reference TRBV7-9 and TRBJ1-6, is DTGVSQNPRHKITKRGQNVTFRCDPISEHNRLYWYRQTLGQGPEFLTYFQNEAQLEKSRLLSDRFSAERPKGSFSTLEIQRTEQGDSAMYLCASSLVGGPTGGNSPLHFGNGTRLTVT.

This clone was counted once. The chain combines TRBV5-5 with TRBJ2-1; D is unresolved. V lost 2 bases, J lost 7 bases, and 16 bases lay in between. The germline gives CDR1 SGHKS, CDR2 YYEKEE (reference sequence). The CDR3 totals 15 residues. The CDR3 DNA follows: TGTGCCAGCAGCTTATGGCAGAGCATGTTAAATGAGCAGTTCTTC. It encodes CASSLWQSMLNEQFF.